One TCR beta chain is described in this entry. Its target is not known. Version v3.0 of the immunoSEQ assay ran at survey level. Clones were read by immunoSEQ multiplex PCR, and TCRdb kept only the in-frame ones, dropping some. Of tens of thousands of clones listed, 86% are singletons. The sample belongs to a study of long-term antiretroviral therapy in people with HIV. General observations from the study: Diversity measured after ART increased yet remained under transplant donor controls. Clones that had undergone expansion before ART dominated the repertoire at all time points.

A minimum of one pre-ART and two post-ART PBMC samples existed for each donor. The CDR3 length is 13 residues. Germline loops: CDR1 MNHEY, CDR2 SVGAGI. V lost 8 bases, J lost 7 bases, and 11 bases stayed unmatched. The genes are TRBV6-5 and TRBJ2-7, with 7 bases matching TRBD1. Here the sequenced sample was unsorted PBMCs, taken 0.1 years before starting antiretroviral therapy. The clonotype comes from a woman aged 50 to 60 with HIV. The CDR3 protein is CASRLGGSGEQYF. The CDR3 region has the DNA TGTGCCAGCCGGTTAGGGGGCTCGGGGGAGCAGTACTTC.